This T cell receptor beta chain was observed in a study of technical replicates of blood from several donors. CDR1 and CDR2 (germline): SNHLY, FYNNEI. J lost 4 bases, V lost 6 bases, and 7 bases had no gene match. The CDR3 has 14 amino acids. Using immunoSEQ multiplex PCR, the repertoire was profiled, and TCRdb retains in-frame clones only, with some absent. Among roughly 83,000 clones listed, 90% to 95% were seen once. Sequences were obtained from T cells isolated from PBMCs. The source is a human donor in good health. V and J are TRBV2 and TRBJ1-1, with 8 bases fitting TRBD1. CDR3 nucleotide sequence: TGTGCCAGCAGGATGACAGGGGCGACCACTGAAGCTTTCTTT. Translated: CASRMTGATTEAFF.